A single sample gave rise to the 19 T cell receptor beta chains below, sequenced in a study of cytomegalovirus exposure and HLA in healthy donors. Sequencing used immunoSEQ multiplex PCR; TCRdb keeps in-frame clones, though not all of them. The sample yields a few hundred thousand clones, 87% seen once. The sample comprised PBMCs. Source of these receptors: a man aged 18 to 30 in good health and CMV-seropositive.

This clone was counted between two and nine times. The chain couples TRBV7-9 to TRBJ1-2, with D maybe TRBD1 (5 bases). Germline V gives CDR1 SEHNR, CDR2 FQNEAQ (reference sequence). V shed 3 bases and J shed 5 bases, with 10 bases lying between them. CDR3 length equals 13 residues. CDR3 sequence reads: CASSFGGEYGYTF. CDR3 DNA sequence: TGTGCCAGCAGCTTCGGGGGGGAATATGGCTACACCTTC.

The chain carries TRBV4-2 and TRBJ1-2; D unclear. This CDR3 spans 15 amino acids. The V end lost 1 base, the J end lost 4 bases, and 13 bases lay between the germline ends. Germline values: CDR1 LGHNA, CDR2 YNFKEQ. The CDR3 loop is CASSQVRTDFYGYTF. In nucleotides, the CDR3 is TGTGCCAGCAGCCAAGTCAGGACGGACTTCTATGGCTACACCTTC.

The chain has TRBV2 and TRBJ1-4; D perhaps matches TRBD1 (5 bases). Germline assignment: CDR1 SNHLY and CDR2 FYNNEI. Trimming left V 8 bases short and J 6 bases short, with 16 bases between. This CDR3 has 14 residues. DNA for the CDR3: TGTGCCAGCTGCCCACGGGGGAGAGATGAAAAACTGTTTTTT. It encodes CASCPRGRDEKLFF. Full variable domain (rest looked up from reference TRBV2 and TRBJ1-4): EPEVTQTPSHQVTQMGQEVILRCVPISNHLYFYWYRQILGQKVEFLVSFYNNEISEKSEIFDDQFSVERPDGSNFTLKIRSTKLEDSAMYFCASCPRGRDEKLFFGSGTQLSVL.

This clone was detected only a few times. V is TRBV15 and J is TRBJ2-7; no definite D call. Germline lookup yields CDR1 LNHNV and CDR2 YYDKDF (reference sequence). CDR3 length: 14 residues. The ends were cut back, 2 bases at V and 6 bases at J, with 14 bases in the middle. The CDR3 sequence is CATSRPPNMAEQYF. CDR3 nucleotides: TGTGCCACCAGCAGACCACCAAACATGGCCGAGCAGTACTTC.

The V call is TRBV5-6, the J call TRBJ2-7, with D unresolved. V gave up 1 base and J gave up 4 bases, with 9 bases separating them. This CDR3 region has 13 residues. Germline V gene lookup returns CDR1 SGHDT and CDR2 YYEEEE. CDR3 bases: TGTGCCAGCAGCTTGTTGGGAAAATACGAGCAGTACTTC. Translating gives CASSLLGKYEQYF.

The chain couples TRBV27 to TRBJ1-2; 8 nucleotides agree with TRBD1. V shed 4 bases and J 5 bases; nucleotides not matched to a gene: 9. This CDR3 region has 15 residues. Per germline, CDR1 MNHEY and CDR2 SMNVEV (reference sequence). The CDR3 DNA is TGTGCCAGCAGTTCCCTGAGACAGGGGAGGTATGGCTACACCTTC. Translated, it gives CASSSLRQGRYGYTF.

On this clone: The junction and the germline gene differ at one end; a read error may be behind it. The chain couples TRBV6-1 to TRBJ1-1, with D unclear. Germline values: CDR1 MNHNS, CDR2 SASEGT. The CDR3 runs 13 residues. CDR3 DNA: TGTGCCAGCACTGAATGGGGTACAATGGGTGCTTTCTTT. Its protein product is CASTEWGTMGAFF.

This rearrangement joins TRBV18 to TRBJ1-2; D not certain. The CDR3 consists of 14 residues. V was pared by 2 bases and J by 4 bases, with 11 bases between. Germline V lookup: CDR1 KGHSH, CDR2 LQKENI. CDR3 region: CASSPGPAGYGYTF. The CDR3 DNA follows: TGTGCCAGCTCACCAGGGCCAGCCGGCTATGGCTACACCTTC.

The V gene is TRBV6-5, the J gene TRBJ1-5; D is unresolved. V was trimmed by 6 bases and J by 5 bases, leaving 17 bases between them. CDR3 length equals 15 residues. CDR1 and CDR2 (germline): MNHEY, SVGAGI. The CDR3 sequence: CASSLRAPLYQPQHF. The CDR3 nucleotides read TGTGCCAGCAGCTTAAGGGCCCCCCTCTATCAGCCCCAGCATTTT.

The chain has TRBV29-1 and TRBJ2-5; 8 bases agree with TRBD1. The germline V gene has CDR1 SQVTM and CDR2 ANQGSEA. This CDR3 contains 14 residues. V lost 7 bases and J lost 5; bases outside the gene matches: 12. DNA for the CDR3: TGCAGCGCCACTCGTGGACAGGGTGGGGAGACCCAGTACTTC. It codes for CSATRGQGGETQYF.

The V and J genes are TRBV29-1 and TRBJ2-3; 9 positions agree with TRBD1. The CDR3 runs 13 residues. Germline V gene sequence: CDR1 SQVTM, CDR2 ANQGSEA. CDR3 bases: TGCTTAGTGAGAGGACAGGGGAGAGATACGCAGTATTTT. As protein: CLVRGQGRDTQYF.

CDR3 loop: CASSEQGVRANVLTF. The CDR3 DNA is TGTGCCAGCAGTGAACAGGGGGTTAGGGCCAACGTCCTGACTTTC. The rearrangement joins TRBV2 to TRBJ2-6, with 7 nucleotides matching TRBD1. Germline V lookup: CDR1 SNHLY, CDR2 FYNNEI. The CDR3 is 15 residues long. Trimming at V came to 2 bases and at J to 5 bases, leaving 3 bases not matched to a gene.

The chain recombines TRBV2 with TRBJ1-1; 7 bases agree with TRBD1. The CDR3 extends over 13 amino acids. Germline trimming cut 9 bases from V and 1 base from J; bases unmatched to any gene: 5. Per germline, CDR1 SNHLY and CDR2 FYNNEI. The CDR3 sequence: CARETGQNTEAFF. The CDR3 nucleotides read TGTGCCAGGGAGACAGGGCAGAACACTGAAGCTTTCTTT. Together with reference TRBV2 and TRBJ1-1, the CDR3 gives the full variable domain: EPEVTQTPSHQVTQMGQEVILRCVPISNHLYFYWYRQILGQKVEFLVSFYNNEISEKSEIFDDQFSVERPDGSNFTLKIRSTKLEDSAMYFCARETGQNTEAFFGQGTRLTVV.

This rearrangement joins TRBV2 to TRBJ2-3; a weak D match, TRBD2 (6 bases). The CDR3 consists of 14 residues. The V gene's germline CDR1 is SNHLY and CDR2 FYNNEI. Trimming took 8 bases from V and 3 from J, leaving 15 bases between them. CDR3 DNA: TGTGCCAGCTCGGGGGTGACGGGGACAGATACGCAGTATTTT. It encodes CASSGVTGTDTQYF.

The chain combines TRBV29-1 with TRBJ2-1, with no clear D. The CDR3 consists of 15 residues. The V and J ends lost 6 bases and 5 bases respectively, with 20 bases between them. Germline V lookup: CDR1 SQVTM, CDR2 ANQGSEA. The CDR3 coding sequence is TGCAGCGTCGGAAAGAGTGGGCGATTTGACAATGAGCAGTTCTTC. Translation gives CSVGKSGRFDNEQFF.

V is TRBV25-1 and J is TRBJ2-2; 10 bases line up with TRBD2. V trimming: 2 bases; J trimming: 2 bases; junction bases outside the gene matches: 8. CDR1 and CDR2 from the germline V gene are MGHDK and SYGVNS. The CDR3 is 18 residues long. This CDR3 is CASSEQPWTSGNTGELFF. The CDR3 DNA sequence: TGTGCCAGCAGTGAACAACCGTGGACTAGCGGAAACACCGGGGAGCTGTTTTTT. Full variable domain (remainder filled in from reference TRBV25-1 and TRBJ2-2): EADIYQTPRYLVIGTGKKITLECSQTMGHDKMYWYQQDPGMELHLIHYSYGVNSTEKGDLSSESTVSRIRTEHFPLTLESARPSHTSQYLCASSEQPWTSGNTGELFFGEGSRLTVL.

The V call is TRBV4-1, the J call TRBJ2-7; 11 nucleotides agree with TRBD2. V trimming: 4 bases; J trimming: 1 base; junction bases outside the gene matches: 3. Germline V lookup: CDR1 MGHRA, CDR2 YSYEKL. This CDR3 has 15 residues. The CDR3 spells CASSLTSGGSYEQYF. In DNA, the CDR3 is TGCGCCAGCAGCCTCACTAGCGGGGGTTCCTACGAGCAGTACTTC.

V and J are TRBV7-9 and TRBJ1-2; 7 positions match TRBD1. From germline, CDR1 is SEHNR and CDR2 FQNEAQ (reference sequence). V lost 5 bases to trimming and J lost 4 bases; unmatched junction nucleotides: 7. This CDR3 comprises 14 residues. This CDR3 reads CASSRTGEIYGYTF. In nucleotides, the CDR3 is TGTGCCAGCAGCCGGACAGGCGAGATCTATGGCTACACCTTC.

DNA of the CDR3: TGTGCCAGTAGTACTCCGCTCCAGGGAGCCCTAGGGCAGCCCCAGCATTTT. Protein sequence: CASSTPLQGALGQPQHF. The gene calls are TRBV19 and TRBJ1-5; a weak D match, TRBD1 (5 bases). Trimming shortened V by 4 bases and J by 7 bases, and 23 bases separated the two germline ends. Germline V lookup: CDR1 LNHDA, CDR2 SQIVND (reference sequence). The CDR3 is 17 residues long.